This is a list of T cell receptor beta chains from one sample in a study of blood T cells in healthy people across ages. TCRdb re-called the 5' RACE reads with MiXCR, one entry per CDR3 protein. The table has hundreds of thousands of distinct CDR3 sequences, roughly 35% seen once. Specimen: blood. Receptors were obtained from a man aged 18 to 29 in good health. Each CDR3 is given with its conserved first and last residue. Each record gives: J gene, V gene, CDR3 length, D gene, clone size, CDR3 protein, CDR3 DNA. D genes are given only for firm matches. Expanded clones are given a class, and other clones once, few, many or no size at all.

>TRBJ2-5|TRBV20-1|14|.|.
CSARVGGPVTEQYF
TGCAGTGCCCGAGTGGGGGGGCCGGTTACTGAGCAGTACTTC
>TRBJ1-5|TRBV4-3|14|.|.
CASSQGLGAQPQHF
TGCGCCAGCAGCCAGGGGTTGGGAGCTCAGCCCCAGCATTTT
>TRBJ2-4|TRBV27|15|TRBD1|many
CASSQGTGGQNIQYF
TGTGCCAGCAGCCAAGGGACAGGGGGCCAAAACATTCAGTACTTC
>TRBJ2-3|TRBV5-1|16|TRBD2|.
CASSLALGGGTDTQYF
TGCGCCAGCAGCTTGGCTCTTGGGGGGGGCACAGATACGCAGTATTTT
>TRBJ2-7|TRBV9|16|.|.
CASSVATGSGYYEQYF
TGTGCCAGCAGCGTAGCTACGGGATCCGGCTACTACGAGCAGTACTTC
>TRBJ1-2|TRBV4-1|15|.|few
CASSQVDGGANGYTF
TGCGCCAGCAGCCAAGTAGACGGGGGCGCAAATGGCTACACCTTC
>TRBJ1-1|TRBV7-2|14|.|few
CASSTGGRSTEAFF
TGTGCCAGCAGCACCGGAGGCAGGTCCACTGAAGCTTTCTTT
>TRBJ2-7|TRBV4-1|17|.|few
CASSQNTAYPGSGEQYF
TGCGCCAGCAGCCAAAATACAGCATACCCCGGGTCTGGCGAGCAGTACTTC
>TRBJ1-5|TRBV5-5|16|.|.
CASSLAAGHSNQPQHF
TGTGCCAGCAGCTTGGCCGCGGGACATAGCAATCAGCCCCAGCATTTT
>TRBJ1-5|TRBV5-5|15|.|.
CASSLEGTRHQPQHF
TGTGCCAGCAGCTTGGAAGGGACACGACATCAGCCCCAGCATTTT
>TRBJ2-3|TRBV5-1|17|TRBD2|few
CASSLGLLAGKVDTQYF
TGCGCCAGCAGCTTGGGGTTACTAGCGGGGAAAGTAGATACGCAGTATTTT
>TRBJ1-1|TRBV28|15|.|.
CASSLSPQGDTEAFF
TGTGCCAGCAGTTTATCGCCACAGGGCGACACTGAAGCTTTCTTT
>TRBJ2-1|TRBV14|16|TRBD1|many
CASSQPGQGTGNEQFF
TGTGCCAGCAGCCAACCGGGACAGGGAACGGGGAATGAGCAGTTCTTC
>TRBJ1-2|TRBV2|14|.|.
CASSEGSGPGGYTF
TGTGCCAGCAGTGAGGGTTCCGGGCCGGGTGGCTACACCTTC
>TRBJ1-6|TRBV7-2|12|.|few
CASTPDNSPLHF
TGTGCCAGCACCCCAGATAATTCACCCCTCCACTTT
>TRBJ2-7|TRBV4-3|17|TRBD1|.
CASSHYTGGSSYNEQYF
TGCGCCAGCAGCCATTATACAGGGGGGAGCTCCTACAATGAGCAGTACTTC
>TRBJ2-7|TRBV20-1|14|.|.
CSATQGSSYNEQYF
TGCAGTGCCACTCAGGGGAGCTCCTACAATGAGCAGTACTTC
>TRBJ1-5|TRBV20-1|16|.|.
CSATPGGSNSNQPQHF
TGCAGTGCTACCCCGGGGGGATCTAATAGCAATCAGCCCCAGCATTTT
>TRBJ1-1|TRBV4-3|18|.|.
CASSQVLGDGHMNTEAFF
TGCGCCAGCAGCCAAGTGCTCGGGGACGGGCACATGAACACTGAAGCTTTCTTT
>TRBJ2-5|TRBV5-1|14|.|.
CASSEGLGQETQYF
TGCGCCAGTTCCGAAGGGTTGGGCCAAGAGACCCAGTACTTC
>TRBJ2-5|TRBV7-9|16|.|few
CASSLAETVQQETQYF
TGTGCCAGCAGCTTAGCGGAGACAGTGCAACAAGAGACCCAGTACTTC
>TRBJ2-2|TRBV6-1|15|.|.
CASSEDPGNTGELFF
TGTGCCAGCAGTGAGGATCCAGGGAACACCGGGGAGCTGTTTTTT
>TRBJ1-6|TRBV20-1|14|TRBD1|.
CSARNFQGDSPLHF
TGCAGTGCTAGGAATTTTCAGGGGGACTCACCCCTCCACTTT
>TRBJ2-7|TRBV20-1|16|TRBD2|.
CSARVVGLAATYEQYF
TGCAGTGCTAGAGTCGTGGGACTAGCGGCAACCTACGAGCAGTACTTC
>TRBJ1-1|TRBV5-1|15|TRBD1|few
CASSLDRGANTEAFF
TGCGCCAGCAGCTTGGACAGGGGAGCCAACACTGAAGCTTTCTTT
>TRBJ1-2|TRBV6-6|15|.|once
CASSQLDTPNYGHTF
TGTGCCAGCAGTCAACTCGACACCCCTAACTATGGCCACACCTTC